Each of the 24 T cell receptor beta chains below was sequenced from the same sample in a study of Graves' ophthalmopathy and Graves' hyperthyroidism. RNA served as the template for amplifying TCR beta CDR3 regions. Second-round multiplex PCR came after first-round RT-PCR with HTBI primers. Each CDR3 protein gets one entry after TCRdb re-called the multiplex PCR reads with MiXCR. The sample lists fewer than 350,000 distinct CDR3 sequences, 15% to 20% occurring once. Sequences were obtained from peripheral blood. The receptors shown here come from an adult man with Graves' ophthalmopathy.

Many counts were recorded for this clonotype. At one end, the junction sequence differs from germline, possibly due to a read error. V gene TRBV5-1 combines with J gene TRBJ2-5; 7 bases map to TRBD1. The CDR3 consists of 14 residues. CDR1 SGHRS and CDR2 YFSETQ come from the germline V gene. The CDR3 region is CASSLGQLQETQYF. CDR3 nucleotide sequence: TGTGCCAGCAGCTTGGGACAGCTTCAAGAGACCCAGTACTTC.

In this sample, this clonotype turned up once. V is TRBV19 and J is TRBJ2-2; a weak D match, TRBD1 (6 bases). The length of the CDR3 is 13 residues. Per the germline V gene, CDR1 is LNHDA and CDR2 is SQIVND (reference sequence). Trimming took 4 bases from V and 7 from J, leaving 10 bases between them. CDR3 residues: CASSSRGHGELFF. CDR3 bases: TGTGCCAGTAGTAGCAGGGGTCACGGGGAGCTGTTTTTT. Complete variable domain (other parts from reference TRBV19 and TRBJ2-2): DGGITQSPKYLFRKEGQNVTLSCEQNLNHDAMYWYRQDPGQGLRLIYYSQIVNDFQKGDIAEGYSVSREKKESFPLTVTSAQKNPTAFYLCASSSRGHGELFFGEGSRLTVL.

This clonotype was seen repeatedly, ten times or more. This chain joins TRBV12-3 or TRBV12-4 and TRBJ2-2, with 7 bases lining up with TRBD2. V lost 2 bases to trimming and J lost 1 base; unmatched junction nucleotides: 4. The CDR3 sequence is 16 residues long. The chain's CDR3 is CASSLWLAENTGELFF. CDR3 in DNA: TGTGCCAGCAGTTTATGGCTAGCGGAGAACACCGGGGAGCTGTTTTTT.

This clonotype was counted many times. This chain links TRBV12-3 or TRBV12-4 with TRBJ2-7; 7 bases are shared with TRBD2. The CDR3 is 15 amino acids. V was pared by 5 bases and J by 1 base, with 8 bases of the junction left unmatched. The CDR3 DNA sequence: TGTGCCAGCAGTCCCAATCAAGCGGGGTCCTACGAGCAGTACTTC. This sequence encodes CASSPNQAGSYEQYF.

This clonotype came up many times. This chain links TRBV28 with TRBJ2-5; TRBD2 might be the D (6 bases). CDR1 and CDR2 from the germline V gene are MDHEN and SYDVKM. The V end lost 3 bases, the J end lost 5 bases, and 16 bases lay between the germline ends. The CDR3 contains 15 residues. The CDR3 spells CASSFGRAGGETQYF. The CDR3 coding sequence is TGTGCCAGCAGTTTTGGAAGGGCTGGGGGGGAGACCCAGTACTTC.

This clonotype was counted at least ten times. V and J are TRBV15 and TRBJ1-2; 8 bases line up with TRBD1. The CDR3 is 15 amino acids. The germline V gene encodes CDR1 LNHNV and CDR2 YYDKDF (reference sequence). V was clipped by 0 bases and J by 2 bases; unmatched bases: 2. This chain's CDR3 is CATSRDHRGNYGYTF. CDR3 nucleotide sequence: TGTGCCACCAGCAGAGATCACAGGGGGAACTATGGCTACACCTTC.

This clonotype was seen at least ten times. The chain uses TRBV30 and TRBJ1-1, with TRBD1 as a possible D gene (6 bases). The CDR3 runs 13 residues. V lost 2 bases and J 4 bases, leaving 11 bases between the germline ends. Germline CDR1 is GTSNPN and CDR2 is SVGIG (reference sequence). CDR3 protein: CAWSFGGITEAFF. The CDR3 DNA reads as TGTGCCTGGAGTTTCGGGGGCATCACTGAAGCTTTCTTT.

This clonotype was seen ten or more times. The V gene is TRBV11-1, the J gene TRBJ1-1; 7 bases align to TRBD1. With 5 bases clipped from V and 6 bases from J, the junction kept 6 bases outside the gene matches. The CDR3 loop spans 13 amino acids. CDR1 SGHAT and CDR2 FQDESV come from the germline V gene (reference sequence). The CDR3 DNA sequence: TGTGCCAGCAGCCCCCAGGGGGTGGCTGAAGCTTTCTTT. Residues: CASSPQGVAEAFF.

This clonotype showed up many times. The chain couples TRBV7-9 to TRBJ2-5; 9 bases match TRBD1. CDR1 and CDR2 (germline): SEHNR, FQNEAQ (reference sequence). CDR3 length: 15 residues. The J segment lost 6 bases and the V segment lost 3 bases, leaving 8 bases of the junction unmatched. This CDR3 reads CASSFAGTGRKTQYF. In nucleotides, the CDR3 is TGTGCCAGCAGCTTCGCCGGGACAGGGAGAAAGACCCAGTACTTC.

This clonotype has a count of ten or more. The rearrangement uses TRBV7-6 and TRBJ2-7, with D possibly matching TRBD1 (5 bases). Germline CDR1 and CDR2: SGHVS and FNYEAQ. This CDR3 is built from 16 residues. The V end lost 0 bases, the J end lost 5 bases, and 17 bases lay between the germline ends. The CDR3 spells CASSLAPGFSGNEQYF. In nucleotides, the CDR3 is TGTGCCAGCAGCTTAGCCCCAGGGTTCAGTGGAAACGAGCAGTACTTC.

The rearrangement joins TRBV28 to TRBJ2-7; 11 bases fit TRBD2. Germline V gives CDR1 MDHEN, CDR2 SYDVKM. The CDR3 spans 15 residues. Unmatched junction bases numbered 7, after V lost 6 bases and J lost 3 bases. CDR3 sequence: CASRPVGLADYEQYF. The CDR3 coding sequence is TGTGCCAGCAGGCCCGTGGGACTAGCGGACTACGAGCAGTACTTC.

This clonotype came up many times. The J gene is TRBJ2-7, the V gene TRBV6-1, with unresolved D. There are 17 residues in the CDR3. The V gene's germline CDR1 is MNHNS and CDR2 SASEGT. Deletions cut 7 bases from V and 0 bases from J, with 22 bases between. For the CDR3, the DNA is TGTGCCAGCACTCAAGTCCGCGTAACAAGAAGCTCCTACGAGCAGTACTTC. This gives the protein CASTQVRVTRSSYEQYF.

This clonotype came up many times. The chain combines TRBV6-1 with TRBJ2-6; D may match TRBD1 or TRBD2 (6 bases each). V was trimmed by 6 bases and J by 2 bases, leaving 8 bases between them. The CDR3 spans 14 residues. CDR1 is MNHNS, CDR2 SASEGT, per germline. The CDR3 region is CASRRDTGANVLTF. The DNA for the CDR3 is TGTGCCAGCAGGCGGGACACTGGGGCCAACGTCCTGACTTTC.

This clonotype has at least ten counts. V usage is TRBV5-1 and J usage is TRBJ1-2; D possibly corresponds to TRBD1 (5 bases). The germline CDR1 and CDR2 sequences are SGHRS and YFSETQ. V was shortened by 4 bases and J by 7 bases, with 20 bases between the two germline ends. CDR3 length: 15 residues. The CDR3 sequence is CASSSKGLETSGYTF. The CDR3 DNA is TGCGCCAGCAGCAGTAAGGGGTTGGAAACTTCTGGCTACACCTTC.

This clonotype was seen at least ten times. The rearrangement joins TRBV6-1 to TRBJ2-7, with a possible D match to TRBD1 (6 bases). This CDR3 comprises 15 residues. The germline gives CDR1 MNHNS, CDR2 SASEGT. V lost 5 bases and J 2 bases, leaving 16 bases between the germline ends. The CDR3 here is CASSQSPGHPYEQYF. The DNA of the CDR3 is TGTGCCAGCAGTCAAAGCCCGGGACACCCCTACGAGCAGTACTTC.

This clonotype appeared many times. This chain joins TRBV7-9 and TRBJ2-6; D call uncertain. Germline CDR1 and CDR2: SEHNR and FQNEAQ (reference sequence). The CDR3 covers 16 residues. V was clipped by 5 bases and J by 0 bases, with 11 bases between them. This CDR3 reads CASSPVIDSGANVLTF. The CDR3 nucleotides read TGTGCCAGCAGCCCCGTTATCGACTCTGGGGCCAACGTCCTGACTTTC.

The chain employs TRBV30 and TRBJ2-5; D unresolved. This CDR3 spans 11 amino acids. Germline V gene data show CDR1 as GTSNPN and CDR2 as SVGIG (reference sequence). V was trimmed by 0 bases and J by 10 bases, leaving 9 bases between them. For the CDR3, the DNA is TGTGCCTGGAGTGTACGTGGATACCAGTACTTC. It specifies CAWSVRGYQYF.

This clonotype was seen repeatedly, ten times or more. The chain joins TRBV12-3 or TRBV12-4 to TRBJ2-7, with 9 bases identical to TRBD1. CDR3 size: 13 residues. The J segment lost 5 bases and the V segment lost 10 bases, leaving 9 bases of the junction unmatched. This chain's CDR3 is CATATDRGHEQYF. CDR3 in DNA: TGTGCCACTGCGACGGACAGGGGCCACGAGCAGTACTTC.

This clonotype was found many times. The chain employs TRBV4-1 and TRBJ1-3; D possibly corresponds to TRBD1 (5 bases). The CDR3 has 14 residues. Between the trimmed V and J ends, which lost 3 bases and 8 bases, there was a span of 14 bases. Germline V gene data show CDR1 as MGHRA and CDR2 as YSYEKL. The CDR3 loop is CASSQGPRGDTIYF. In DNA form, the CDR3 reads TGCGCCAGCAGCCAGGGACCGAGGGGCGACACCATATATTTT.

In this sample, this clonotype turned up many times. The chain has TRBV10-3 and TRBJ2-5; D gene ambiguous. CDR1 ENHRY and CDR2 SYGVKD come from the germline V gene. V lost 0 bases, J lost 5 bases, and 13 bases lay in between. The CDR3 has 15 residues. DNA for the CDR3: TGTGCCATCAGTGAGTCGAACCTGAATGGGGAGACCCAGTACTTC. It yields the protein CAISESNLNGETQYF.

The chain employs TRBV6-2 or TRBV6-3 and TRBJ1-3, with D unclear. The CDR3 spans 15 residues. The V and J ends lost 7 bases and 0 bases respectively, with 13 bases between them. Germline V CDR1 and CDR2: MNHEY, SVGEGT. This CDR3 is CASTRRGSSGNTIYF. The CDR3 DNA follows: TGTGCCAGCACCCGAAGAGGGAGCTCTGGAAACACCATATATTTT.

This clonotype was detected many times. The genes are TRBV5-1 and TRBJ2-2; D is possibly TRBD2 (6 bases). CDR1 SGHRS and CDR2 YFSETQ come from the germline V gene. CDR3 length equals 15 residues. The V end lost 4 bases, the J end lost 4 bases, and 14 bases lay between the germline ends. CDR3 nucleotides: TGCGCCAGCAGCAGGAGGGAGGCGGGCACCGGGGAGCTGTTTTTT. Its protein product is CASSRREAGTGELFF. The whole variable domain, remainder taken from reference TRBV5-1 and TRBJ2-2, is KAGVTQTPRYLIKTRGQQVTLSCSPISGHRSVSWYQQTPGQGLQFLFEYFSETQRNKGNFPGRFSGRQFSNSRSEMNVSTLELGDSALYLCASSRREAGTGELFFGEGSRLTVL.

The table lists this clonotype with many counts. This chain links TRBV4-1 with TRBJ1-1; a weak D match, TRBD1 (6 bases). The CDR3 has 17 amino acids. Looked up from germline, CDR1 is MGHRA and CDR2 is YSYEKL. V was cut by 0 bases and J by 2 bases, with 16 bases left in between. The CDR3 DNA follows: TGCGCCAGCAGCCAAGATCGGGCCGGGGACAAAAACACTGAAGCTTTCTTT. Amino acid sequence: CASSQDRAGDKNTEAFF.

This clonotype showed up just a few times. The chain joins TRBV3-1 to TRBJ2-2; D possibly corresponds to TRBD1 (5 bases). CDR1 is LGHDT, CDR2 YNNKEL, per germline (reference sequence). CDR3 length equals 17 residues. Trimming cost V 0 bases and J 1 base, with 12 bases left between them. The CDR3 spells CASSQDRWQGNTGELFF. DNA of the CDR3: TGTGCCAGCAGCCAAGATCGGTGGCAGGGGAACACCGGGGAGCTGTTTTTT.